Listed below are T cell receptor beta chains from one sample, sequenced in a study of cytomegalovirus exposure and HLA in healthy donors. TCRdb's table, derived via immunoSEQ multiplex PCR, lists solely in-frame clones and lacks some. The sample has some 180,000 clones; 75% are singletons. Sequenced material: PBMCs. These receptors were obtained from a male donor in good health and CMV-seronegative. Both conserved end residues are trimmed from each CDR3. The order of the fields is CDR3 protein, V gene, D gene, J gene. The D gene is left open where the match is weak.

cdr3_aa: ASSIGGRGNTEAF; v_call: TRBV19; d_call: NA; j_call: TRBJ1-1
cdr3_aa: ASSPSSYNSPLH; v_call: TRBV27; d_call: NA; j_call: TRBJ1-6
cdr3_aa: ASRTGWSGRVNEQF; v_call: TRBV6-7; d_call: TRBD2; j_call: TRBJ2-1
cdr3_aa: ASRPRDYSYEQY; v_call: TRBV6-5; d_call: TRBD2; j_call: TRBJ2-7
cdr3_aa: ASSDPGRRGDEQY; v_call: TRBV2; d_call: NA; j_call: TRBJ2-7
cdr3_aa: AWSARWYGYT; v_call: TRBV30; d_call: NA; j_call: TRBJ1-2
cdr3_aa: ASSFTRGHNQPQH; v_call: TRBV28; d_call: TRBD1; j_call: TRBJ1-5
cdr3_aa: ASSRGSLDTQY; v_call: TRBV27; d_call: NA; j_call: TRBJ2-3
cdr3_aa: ASTHGGRGRNEQF; v_call: TRBV28; d_call: TRBD1; j_call: TRBJ2-1
cdr3_aa: ASSFSQPQH; v_call: TRBV28; d_call: NA; j_call: TRBJ1-5
cdr3_aa: ASSSRSGAVGVNQPQH; v_call: TRBV18; d_call: NA; j_call: TRBJ1-5
cdr3_aa: ASSPPVTGGYNEQF; v_call: TRBV18; d_call: TRBD1; j_call: TRBJ2-1
cdr3_aa: AWNRQGPLYGYT; v_call: TRBV30; d_call: TRBD1; j_call: TRBJ1-2
cdr3_aa: ASSERGQGPHQPQH; v_call: TRBV10-2; d_call: TRBD1; j_call: TRBJ1-5
cdr3_aa: ASSLGPGQGQY; v_call: TRBV6-5; d_call: NA; j_call: TRBJ2-4
cdr3_aa: ASSLAGGYQPQH; v_call: TRBV7-2; d_call: NA; j_call: TRBJ1-5
cdr3_aa: ASSPGAGSPLH; v_call: TRBV18; d_call: NA; j_call: TRBJ1-6
cdr3_aa: ASSYGLAASYEQY; v_call: TRBV7-6; d_call: TRBD2; j_call: TRBJ2-7
cdr3_aa: ASSLSASPRVGSTDTQY; v_call: TRBV27; d_call: NA; j_call: TRBJ2-3
cdr3_aa: AWRTGTSFYNEQF; v_call: TRBV30; d_call: TRBD2; j_call: TRBJ2-1
cdr3_aa: ASSSRVAGGAQF; v_call: TRBV28; d_call: TRBD2; j_call: TRBJ2-1
cdr3_aa: ASTTDSLLNQITKGHQPQH; v_call: TRBV28; d_call: NA; j_call: TRBJ1-5
cdr3_aa: ASSFVAGEYGYT; v_call: TRBV6-1; d_call: NA; j_call: TRBJ1-2
cdr3_aa: SVADRSNQPQH; v_call: TRBV29-1; d_call: NA; j_call: TRBJ1-5
cdr3_aa: AWSVAGAYEQY; v_call: TRBV30; d_call: TRBD2; j_call: TRBJ2-7
cdr3_aa: ASRRNSGANVLT; v_call: TRBV7-2; d_call: NA; j_call: TRBJ2-6
cdr3_aa: SSSSGWVSPDQPQH; v_call: TRBV7-9; d_call: NA; j_call: TRBJ1-5
cdr3_aa: ASSLASKRTDTQY; v_call: TRBV5-1; d_call: NA; j_call: TRBJ2-3
cdr3_aa: ASSQERDSYNEQF; v_call: TRBV4-2; d_call: NA; j_call: TRBJ2-1
cdr3_aa: ASSIQGSGTEAF; v_call: TRBV27; d_call: NA; j_call: TRBJ1-1
cdr3_aa: ASSSGMGNTEAF; v_call: TRBV5-4; d_call: NA; j_call: TRBJ1-1
cdr3_aa: ASSSRVSFNEQF; v_call: TRBV11-2; d_call: NA; j_call: TRBJ2-1
cdr3_aa: ASSPTGGRTEAF; v_call: TRBV7-3; d_call: TRBD1; j_call: TRBJ1-1
cdr3_aa: ASSYSGGISYEQY; v_call: TRBV6-5; d_call: TRBD2; j_call: TRBJ2-7
cdr3_aa: ASSVRGSSYNEQF; v_call: TRBV9; d_call: NA; j_call: TRBJ2-1
cdr3_aa: AISELQGNQPQH; v_call: TRBV10-3; d_call: NA; j_call: TRBJ1-5
cdr3_aa: ASSPLAASGSTHNEQF; v_call: TRBV28; d_call: TRBD2; j_call: TRBJ2-1
cdr3_aa: ASSSVAGGGETQY; v_call: TRBV14; d_call: TRBD2; j_call: TRBJ2-5
cdr3_aa: ASSFFPRGSGANVLT; v_call: TRBV28; d_call: NA; j_call: TRBJ2-6
cdr3_aa: ASSLGGQGSTEAF; v_call: TRBV7-8; d_call: TRBD1; j_call: TRBJ1-1
cdr3_aa: ASSSPDRGPYEQY; v_call: TRBV28; d_call: TRBD1; j_call: NA
cdr3_aa: ASSPSGVNTEAF; v_call: TRBV6-4; d_call: NA; j_call: TRBJ1-1
cdr3_aa: ASSLAPFGQPQH; v_call: TRBV11-2; d_call: NA; j_call: TRBJ1-5
cdr3_aa: ASSSGTAKGANVLT; v_call: TRBV19; d_call: TRBD1; j_call: TRBJ2-6
cdr3_aa: ASSPGTAEQY; v_call: TRBV9; d_call: TRBD1; j_call: TRBJ2-7
cdr3_aa: AWSVQGSTNYGYT; v_call: TRBV30; d_call: NA; j_call: TRBJ1-2
cdr3_aa: ASSQLGTGGANSPLH; v_call: TRBV23-1; d_call: TRBD1; j_call: TRBJ1-6
cdr3_aa: AWNQAGNQPQH; v_call: TRBV30; d_call: NA; j_call: TRBJ1-5
cdr3_aa: ASSEYRGLRQPQH; v_call: TRBV2; d_call: NA; j_call: TRBJ1-5
cdr3_aa: ASKAGGWETQY; v_call: TRBV10-2; d_call: TRBD2; j_call: TRBJ2-5
cdr3_aa: ASSKGNWTGMNQPQH; v_call: TRBV21-1; d_call: NA; j_call: TRBJ1-5
cdr3_aa: ASSQLSTDTQY; v_call: TRBV4-2; d_call: NA; j_call: TRBJ2-3
cdr3_aa: SVPGTASNEKLF; v_call: TRBV29-1; d_call: TRBD1; j_call: TRBJ1-4
cdr3_aa: AWSPRGAGNTIY; v_call: TRBV30; d_call: TRBD1; j_call: TRBJ1-3
cdr3_aa: ASSPFGGRAGYEQF; v_call: TRBV9; d_call: TRBD2; j_call: TRBJ2-1
cdr3_aa: ASRREGTGYGYT; v_call: TRBV6-5; d_call: TRBD1; j_call: TRBJ1-2
cdr3_aa: ASSVGLAVDEQF; v_call: TRBV9; d_call: TRBD2; j_call: TRBJ2-1
cdr3_aa: ASSGTGPNEQF; v_call: TRBV6-5; d_call: TRBD1; j_call: TRBJ2-1
cdr3_aa: ASTLLRLRETEAF; v_call: TRBV28; d_call: NA; j_call: TRBJ1-1
cdr3_aa: ASSFGGGDTQY; v_call: TRBV27; d_call: NA; j_call: TRBJ2-3